This TCR beta chain was captured in a study of T cell responses to AZD1222 COVID-19 vaccine. The method was immunoSEQ multiplex PCR; TCRdb's version includes in-frame clones alone and lacks a portion of them. The table lists 95,000 to 100,000 clones, around 85% of them singletons. General observations from the study: Reports indicate that nearly half of spike-specific TCRs are directed at unmutated variant regions.

As for this clone: The antigen remains undetermined.

Germline values: CDR1 SEHNR, CDR2 FQNEAQ (reference sequence). The CDR3 contains 13 residues. J was trimmed by 5 bases and V by 5 bases; bases with no gene match: 3. Sequencing used peripheral blood, obtained 28 days after the second AZD1222 dose. This sequence originates from an adult who received the AZD1222 COVID-19 vaccine. The chain carries TRBV7-9 and TRBJ1-5, with TRBD1 matching 7 bases. The CDR3 region is CASSATGDQPQHF. CDR3 DNA: TGTGCCAGCAGCGCCACAGGGGATCAGCCCCAGCATTTT.